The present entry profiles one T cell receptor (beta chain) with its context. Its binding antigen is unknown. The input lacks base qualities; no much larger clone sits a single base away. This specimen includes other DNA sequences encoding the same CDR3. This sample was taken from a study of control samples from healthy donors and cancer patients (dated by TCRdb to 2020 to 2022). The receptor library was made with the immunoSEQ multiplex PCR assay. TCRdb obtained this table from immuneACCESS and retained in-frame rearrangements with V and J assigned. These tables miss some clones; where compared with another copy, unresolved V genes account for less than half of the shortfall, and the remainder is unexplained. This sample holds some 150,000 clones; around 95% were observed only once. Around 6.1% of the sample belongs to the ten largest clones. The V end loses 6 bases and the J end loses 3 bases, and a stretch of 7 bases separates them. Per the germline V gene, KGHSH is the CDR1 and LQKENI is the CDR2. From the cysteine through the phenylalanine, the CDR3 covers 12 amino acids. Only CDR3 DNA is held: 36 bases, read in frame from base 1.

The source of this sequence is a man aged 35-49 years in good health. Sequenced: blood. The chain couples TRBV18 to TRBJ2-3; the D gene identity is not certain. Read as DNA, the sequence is TGTGCCAGCTCTCCCATTACAGATACGCAGTATTTT. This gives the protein CASSPITDTQYF.